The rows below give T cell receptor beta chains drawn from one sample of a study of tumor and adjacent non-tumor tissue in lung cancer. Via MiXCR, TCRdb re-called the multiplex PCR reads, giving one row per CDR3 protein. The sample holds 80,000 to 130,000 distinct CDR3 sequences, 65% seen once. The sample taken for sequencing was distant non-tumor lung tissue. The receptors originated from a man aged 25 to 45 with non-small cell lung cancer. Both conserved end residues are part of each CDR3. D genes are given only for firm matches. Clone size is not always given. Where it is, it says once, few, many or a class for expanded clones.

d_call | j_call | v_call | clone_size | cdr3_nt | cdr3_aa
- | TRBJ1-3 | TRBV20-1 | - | TGCAGTGCTAAGCAATTGTCTGGAAATACCATATATTTT | CSAKQLSGNTIYF
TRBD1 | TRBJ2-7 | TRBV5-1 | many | TGCGCCAGCAGCTCGACAGGGGGTCAGGACGAGCAGTACTTC | CASSSTGGQDEQYF
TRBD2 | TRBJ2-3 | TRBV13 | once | TGTGCCAGCAGCTATAGCAATAGAAGGACTAGCGACACAGATACGCAGTATTTT | CASSYSNRRTSDTDTQYF
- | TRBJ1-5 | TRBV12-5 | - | TGTGTTAGTGCCCTTTTTTGGGGAGGCAATCAGCCCCAGCATTTT | CVSALFWGGNQPQHF
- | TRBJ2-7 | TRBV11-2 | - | TGTGCCAACAGCCCCAAGGCGAGTAGCGGTATCTACGAGCAGTACTTC | CANSPKASSGIYEQYF
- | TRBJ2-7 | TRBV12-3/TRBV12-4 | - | TGTGCCTGCAGTTTGTCCCTGTCAGTCTACGAGCAGTACTTC | CACSLSLSVYEQYF
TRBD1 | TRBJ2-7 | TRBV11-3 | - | TGTGCCAGCAACATGACCTGGACAGGGTCTTTATACGGGCAATACTTC | CASNMTWTGSLYGQYF
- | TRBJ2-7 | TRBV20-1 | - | TGCAGTGTCCCGACGGGGGCCCGAGACGAGCAGTACTTC | CSVPTGARDEQYF
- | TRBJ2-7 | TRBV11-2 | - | TGTGCCAGCAGCTCAAGCGACAGTTCCCCCGCCTACGAGCAGTACTTT | CASSSSDSSPAYEQYF
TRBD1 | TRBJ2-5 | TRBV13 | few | TGTGCCAGCAGCTCAAAATACAGGGGGCGAGAGACCCAGTACTTC | CASSSKYRGRETQYF
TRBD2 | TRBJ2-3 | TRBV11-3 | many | TGTGCCAGCAGCTTAGAGCCCACTAGCGGGAGGGCAGATACGCAGTATTTT | CASSLEPTSGRADTQYF
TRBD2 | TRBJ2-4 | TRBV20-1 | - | TGCATTGCTACCAGAACCGGGACTACCGAAAACATTCAGTACTTC | CIATRTGTTENIQYF
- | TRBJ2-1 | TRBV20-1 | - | TGTAGTGCTAGAGATCTCGCCGCGCGGGCCCAAGGGGAGCAGTTCTTC | CSARDLAARAQGEQFF
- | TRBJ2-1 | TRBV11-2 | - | TGTGCCAACAGCATAATCCTGGCGGGGAATGATGAGCAGTTCTTC | CANSIILAGNDEQFF
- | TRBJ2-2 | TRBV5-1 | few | TGCGCCAGCAGCTTGGGGTCACGCACCGGGGAGCTGTTTTTT | CASSLGSRTGELFF
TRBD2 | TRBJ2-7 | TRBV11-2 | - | TGTGCCAGCAGCTTAGCCCCAGAAGGGACTAGCGGGGTCTACGTGCAGTACTTC | CASSLAPEGTSGVYVQYF